A selection of T cell receptor beta chains follows, all from one sample in a study of blood T cell repertoires in COVID-19. Measured with immunoSEQ multiplex PCR; TCRdb has only the in-frame clones, and not every one. The sample comprises roughly 130,000 clones, around 80% of which are singletons, and 1.5% to 2% rests with the top ten. Sample: peripheral blood. All receptors come from a man between 65 and 85 years old with acute or convalescent COVID-19. Each CDR3 is given with its conserved first and last residue. The order of the fields is clone size, V gene, D gene, J gene, CDR3 protein, CDR3 DNA. A D gene is named only where the DNA matches it firmly. Expanded clones get a size class; other rows say once, few or many, or leave the size out.

-,TRBV20-1,TRBD1,TRBJ1-2,CSASHGTGVYGYTF,TGCAGTGCTAGTCATGGGACAGGGGTGTATGGCTACACCTTC
-,TRBV5-5,TRBD1,TRBJ2-1,CASSLDRGAYNEQFF,TGTGCCAGCAGCTTAGACAGGGGGGCCTACAATGAGCAGTTCTTC
-,TRBV9,-,TRBJ1-2,CASSVGRGDYGYTF,TGTGCCAGCAGCGTCGGGCGGGGGGACTATGGCTACACCTTC
-,TRBV9,-,TRBJ2-1,CASSVGGDRIGEQFF,TGTGCCAGCAGCGTAGGCGGGGATCGGATTGGTGAGCAGTTCTTC
-,TRBV6-5,-,TRBJ2-7,CASSSGFFYEQYF,TGTGCCAGCAGTTCAGGGTTTTTCTACGAGCAGTACTTC
-,TRBV6-5,TRBD2,TRBJ2-3,CASSSGLAGGVDTQYF,TGTGCCAGCAGTTCGGGACTAGCGGGGGGCGTAGATACGCAGTATTTT
once,TRBV10-3,-,TRBJ1-1,CATSGQHKEAFF,TGTGCCACCTCGGGACAACACAAGGAAGCTTTCTTT
-,TRBV7-9,TRBD1,TRBJ1-2,CATQTGGTPNYGYTF,TGTGCCACACAAACAGGGGGAACCCCTAACTATGGCTACACCTTC
few,TRBV6-1,-,TRBJ2-1,CASSEARLGFGSKYPEQFF,TGTGCCAGCAGTGAAGCTCGACTCGGATTCGGGTCCAAATACCCTGAGCAGTTCTTC
-,TRBV10-3,-,TRBJ2-7,CAIWGQEGGEQYF,TGTGCCATCTGGGGGCAGGAAGGAGGAGAGCAGTACTTC
-,TRBV27,TRBD1,TRBJ1-6,CASTLTGGINNSPLHF,TGTGCCAGCACCCTGACAGGGGGCATCAATAATTCACCCCTCCACTTT
-,TRBV18,-,TRBJ2-7,CASSLGTSTYEQYF,TGTGCCAGCTCACTCGGGACATCTACCTACGAGCAGTACTTC
-,TRBV20-1,-,TRBJ1-2,CSASQTGPQANYGYTF,TGCAGTGCTAGTCAAACAGGGCCTCAAGCTAACTATGGCTACACCTTC
once,TRBV5-1,TRBD1,TRBJ2-6,CASSLAATGSSGANVLTF,TGCGCCAGCAGCTTGGCCGCGACAGGGAGCTCTGGGGCCAACGTCCTGACTTTC
-,TRBV7-9,-,TRBJ1-6,CASSDSYNSPLHF,TGTGCCAGCAGTGACAGTTATAATTCACCCCTCCACTTT
-,TRBV19,-,TRBJ1-1,CASSFRDIGAFF,TGTGCCAGTAGTTTTCGGGACATTGGAGCTTTCTTT
-,TRBV5-1,TRBD2,TRBJ2-7,CASSSGLAGRGSYEQYF,TGCGCCAGCAGTTCGGGACTAGCGGGAAGAGGGTCCTACGAGCAGTACTTC
-,TRBV5-1,TRBD1,TRBJ1-2,CASSSRGQGALGYTF,TGCGCCAGCAGCTCTAGGGGACAGGGGGCACTTGGCTACACCTTC
few,TRBV19,TRBD1,TRBJ1-2,CASSINTGGSGGYTF,TGTGCCAGTAGTATAAACACAGGGGGCTCTGGTGGCTACACCTTC
-,TRBV2,TRBD1,TRBJ2-7,CASSRTGQGAHEQYF,TGTGCCAGCAGCCGCACGGGACAGGGGGCACACGAGCAGTACTTC
-,TRBV3-1/TRBV3-2,-,TRBJ2-3,CASSHLGAPDTQYF,TGTGCCAGCAGCCACCTTGGGGCCCCAGATACGCAGTATTTT
-,TRBV7-6,TRBD1,TRBJ1-1,CASSLGTGDFTEAFF,TGTGCCAGCAGCCTCGGGACAGGGGACTTCACTGAAGCTTTCTTT
once,TRBV5-1,TRBD1,TRBJ1-5,CASSTDRDQPQHF,TGCGCCAGCAGCACCGACAGGGACCAGCCCCAGCATTTT
-,TRBV5-8,-,TRBJ1-4,CASSLVEGRDEKLFF,TGTGCCAGCAGCTTGGTGGAGGGGCGCGATGAAAAACTGTTTTTT
-,TRBV30,-,TRBJ1-2,CAWSRGGERPNYGYTF,TGTGCCTGGAGTCGGGGAGGGGAAAGACCTAACTATGGCTACACCTTC
-,TRBV6-2/TRBV6-3,-,TRBJ1-5,CASSYRLRGGQPQHF,TGTGCCAGCAGTTACCGTCTCCGGGGAGGTCAGCCCCAGCATTTT
-,TRBV7-6,-,TRBJ1-5,CASSSGGGNSNQPQHF,TGTGCCAGCAGTTCGGGAGGGGGGAATAGCAATCAGCCCCAGCATTTT
-,TRBV6-5,TRBD1,TRBJ1-1,CASRLQGAETEAFF,TGTGCCAGCAGGCTCCAGGGGGCGGAAACTGAAGCTTTCTTT
-,TRBV5-1,-,TRBJ1-4,CASSLGQGKEKLFF,TGCGCCAGCAGCTTGGGGCAGGGTAAAGAAAAACTGTTTTTT
-,TRBV6-5,TRBD1,TRBJ1-5,CASSIEGQGNQPQHF,TGTGCCAGCAGTATTGAGGGACAGGGGAATCAGCCCCAGCATTTT
-,TRBV7-9,-,TRBJ1-3,CASSPIWRSGNTIYF,TGTGCCAGCAGCCCGATCTGGAGGTCTGGAAACACCATATATTTT
few,TRBV3-1/TRBV3-2,-,TRBJ1-5,CASSQAGDQPQHF,TGTGCCAGCAGCCAAGCAGGGGATCAGCCCCAGCATTTT
-,TRBV6-6,-,TRBJ1-1,CASREGGLNTEAFF,TGTGCCAGCAGGGAGGGGGGGTTGAACACTGAAGCTTTCTTT
-,TRBV11-2,-,TRBJ2-5,CASKTHPTGETQYF,TGTGCCAGCAAAACCCACCCCACGGGGGAGACCCAGTACTTC
few,TRBV9,-,TRBJ2-1,CASSWRNEQFF,TGTGCCAGCAGCTGGAGAAATGAGCAGTTCTTC
-,TRBV7-9,TRBD1,TRBJ1-1,CASSLDRGRVEAFF,TGTGCCAGCAGCTTAGACAGGGGGCGCGTTGAAGCTTTCTTT
few,TRBV10-2,-,TRBJ1-2,CASSETGGSGYTF,TGCGCCAGCAGTGAGACGGGTGGGTCTGGCTACACCTTC
-,TRBV5-6,TRBD1,TRBJ2-5,CASSLSPTGGGETQYF,TGTGCCAGCAGCTTATCTCCGACAGGGGGCGGAGAGACCCAGTACTTC
-,TRBV4-2,TRBD1,TRBJ1-2,CASSRSGTGSFIYGYTF,TGTGCCAGCAGCCGAAGCGGGACAGGGTCGTTCATCTATGGCTACACCTTC
once,TRBV6-2/TRBV6-3,TRBD1,TRBJ2-2,CASSYLWTGATGELFF,TGTGCCAGCAGTTATCTCTGGACAGGGGCCACCGGGGAGCTGTTTTTT
-,TRBV6-1,TRBD2,TRBJ2-1,CASSEAGTRKFF,TGTGCCAGCAGTGAAGCTGGGACTAGAAAGTTCTTC
-,TRBV24-1,-,TRBJ2-3,CATSESSPDTQYF,TGTGCCACCAGTGAATCGAGTCCAGATACGCAGTATTTT
few,TRBV9,-,TRBJ2-3,CASSSSVIDTQYF,TGTGCCAGCAGCTCCTCAGTCATAGATACGCAGTATTTT
-,TRBV14,-,TRBJ2-7,CASSRQVGREQYF,TGTGCCAGCAGCCGGCAAGTGGGGAGGGAGCAGTACTTC
-,TRBV5-6,-,TRBJ1-6,CASSLGQAGGLPLHF,TGTGCCAGCAGCTTGGGGCAGGCTGGGGGCCTTCCCCTCCACTTT
few,TRBV24-1,TRBD2,TRBJ2-2,CATSEQGLRNTGELFF,TGTGCCACCAGTGAGCAGGGACTACGGAACACCGGGGAGCTGTTTTTT
-,TRBV4-1,-,TRBJ1-2,CASSQGQLPYGYTF,TGCGCCAGCAGCCAAGGTCAACTCCCGTATGGCTACACCTTC
-,TRBV3-1/TRBV3-2,-,TRBJ2-7,CASSRVSYEQYF,TGTGCCAGCAGCCGCGTCTCCTACGAGCAGTACTTC
-,TRBV5-1,TRBD2,TRBJ2-7,CASKSLADNAYEQYF,TGCGCCAGCAAGTCACTAGCGGACAATGCCTACGAGCAGTACTTC
-,TRBV6-2/TRBV6-3,-,TRBJ1-1,CASSYAVMNTEAFF,TGTGCCAGCAGTTACGCGGTAATGAACACTGAAGCTTTCTTT